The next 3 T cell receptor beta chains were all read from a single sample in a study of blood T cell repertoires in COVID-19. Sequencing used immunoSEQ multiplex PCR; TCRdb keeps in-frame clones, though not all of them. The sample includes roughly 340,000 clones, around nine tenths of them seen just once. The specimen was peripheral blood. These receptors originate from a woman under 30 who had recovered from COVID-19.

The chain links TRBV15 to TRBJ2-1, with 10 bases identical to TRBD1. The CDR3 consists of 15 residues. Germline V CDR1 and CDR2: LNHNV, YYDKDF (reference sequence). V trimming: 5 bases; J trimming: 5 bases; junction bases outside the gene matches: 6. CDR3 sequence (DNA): TGTGCCACCAGCCTCCGGACAGGGGGGCACAATGAGCAGTTCTTC. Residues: CATSLRTGGHNEQFF.

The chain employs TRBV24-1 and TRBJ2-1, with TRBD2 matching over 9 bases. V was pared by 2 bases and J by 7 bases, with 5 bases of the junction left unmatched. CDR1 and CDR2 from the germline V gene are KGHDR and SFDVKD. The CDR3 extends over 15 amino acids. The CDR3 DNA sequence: TGTGCCACCAGTGATTACAGCGGGAGGAAGAATGAGCAGTTCTTC. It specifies CATSDYSGRKNEQFF.

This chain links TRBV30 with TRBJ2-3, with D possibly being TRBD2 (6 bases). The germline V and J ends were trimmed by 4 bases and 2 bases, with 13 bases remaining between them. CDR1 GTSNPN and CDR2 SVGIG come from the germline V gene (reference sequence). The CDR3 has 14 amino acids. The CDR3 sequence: CAWNSGTATDTQYF. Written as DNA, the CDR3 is TGTGCCTGGAATTCCGGGACTGCCACAGATACGCAGTATTTT.